These 31 T cell receptor beta chains share one sample of origin, sequenced in a study of CD8 T cells in ankylosing spondylitis. TCRdb used MiXCR to reprocess the 5' RACE reads, holding one entry per CDR3 protein. This table holds some 840,000 distinct CDR3 sequences, about 12% found once. These receptors' antigens are unknown. Findings and caveats of the study: Characteristic, it appeared, of ankylosing spondylitis blood was a TCR beta motif of fewer than 10 highly homologous variants.

The sample taken for sequencing was blood, either unsorted or a sorted T cell fraction (not recorded which). The receptors were gathered from a male donor with ankylosing spondylitis.

This chain links TRBV4-1 with TRBJ1-4; 10 bases align to TRBD1. The trim removed 5 bases at V and 8 bases at J, leaving 8 bases unmatched. The CDR3 spans 15 residues. In germline, CDR1 is MGHRA, CDR2 YSYEKL. The DNA for the CDR3 is TGCGCCAGCAGCAACCTGGGACAGGGGTCGGAAAAACTGTTTTTT. It translates to CASSNLGQGSEKLFF.

This clonotype has more than one count but fewer than ten. J is TRBJ2-1 and V is TRBV7-3; D call uncertain. This CDR3 comprises 15 residues. Germline V gene sequence: CDR1 SGHTA, CDR2 FQGTGA. Trimming cost V 5 bases and J 0 bases, with 11 bases left between them. The CDR3 loop is CASSINPGSYNEQFF. CDR3 DNA sequence: TGTGCCAGCAGCATAAACCCGGGCTCCTACAATGAGCAGTTCTTC.

This clonotype was counted ten times or more. The rearrangement links TRBV7-2 to TRBJ1-2, with D hard to call. The CDR3 length is 14 residues. V lost 0 bases and J lost 5, with 10 bases in between. Germline CDR1 SGHTA, CDR2 FQGNSA. The chain's CDR3 is CASSLARSTYGYTF. CDR3 nucleotides: TGTGCCAGCAGCTTAGCGCGGTCGACGTATGGCTACACCTTC.

The chain recombines TRBV4-3 with TRBJ2-2; TRBD1 is a possible D gene (5 bases). The CDR3 spans 18 residues. Trimming pared 1 base from V and 7 bases from J, leaving 22 bases between. Looked up from germline, CDR1 is LGHNA and CDR2 is YSLEER. CDR3 in DNA: TGCGCCAGCAGCCAAGCTGGGAAGTCCTGGGGAAGGGGCGGGGAGCTGTTTTTT. Translating gives CASSQAGKSWGRGGELFF.

This clonotype was seen a few times. The chain has TRBV24-1 and TRBJ2-7, with D perhaps matching TRBD1 or TRBD2 (5 bases each). The CDR3 extends over 14 amino acids. The V and J ends lost 12 bases and 0 bases respectively, with 17 bases between them. Germline CDR1 is KGHDR and CDR2 is SFDVKD. Here the CDR3 reads CACSRDGNSYEQYF. DNA of the CDR3: TGTGCCTGCAGTCGGGACGGCAACTCCTACGAGCAGTACTTC.

This clonotype turned up a few times. This sequence joins TRBV5-1 and TRBJ1-1; D possibly corresponds to TRBD1 (6 bases). This CDR3 spans 14 amino acids. The V and J ends lost 2 bases and 7 bases respectively, with 15 bases between them. Germline CDR1 is SGHRS and CDR2 is YFSETQ. In nucleotides, the CDR3 is TGCGCCAGCAGCTTCCAACAGGGTAACTTTGAAGCTTTCTTT. The encoded protein is CASSFQQGNFEAFF.

In this sample, this clonotype turned up many times. The CDR3 DNA reads TGCAGTGCTTCAAGGGAGACTAGCGGCTACGAGCAGTACTTC. The encoded protein is CSASRETSGYEQYF. J is TRBJ2-7 and V is TRBV20-1; 9 bases are shared with TRBD2. With 5 bases clipped from V and 3 bases from J, the junction kept 8 bases outside the gene matches. Per the germline V gene, CDR1 is DFQATT and CDR2 is SNEGSKA (reference sequence). CDR3 length equals 14 residues.

The V and J genes are TRBV28 and TRBJ1-2; D is uncertain. Deletions cut 3 bases from V and 4 bases from J, with 12 bases between. The CDR3 is 14 residues long. Germline CDR1 MDHEN, CDR2 SYDVKM. DNA of the CDR3: TGTGCCAGCAGTTTTTTGACACCATCCTATGGCTACACCTTC. Protein product: CASSFLTPSYGYTF.

The CDR3 sequence is CSARARTVAETQYF. In nucleotides, the CDR3 is TGCAGTGCTAGAGCCCGGACAGTGGCGGAGACCCAGTACTTC. This chain links TRBV20-1 with TRBJ2-5, with a tentative D call TRBD1 (6 bases). Germline lookup yields CDR1 DFQATT and CDR2 SNEGSKA (reference sequence). V was clipped by 1 base and J by 5 bases, with 14 bases between them. This CDR3 is 14 amino acids long.

J is TRBJ1-6 and V is TRBV4-2; the D is unclear. Germline CDR1 reads LGHNA; CDR2 reads YNFKEQ. Trimming took off 4 bases at V and 8 bases at J, with 9 bases between the two ends. The CDR3 contains 13 residues. CDR3 in DNA: TGTGCCAGCAGCCTTTCACAGCATTCACCCCTCCACTTT. It specifies CASSLSQHSPLHF.

CDR3 coding DNA: TGCAGTGCTAGAAAGAGAACTAATGAAAAACTGTTTTTT. Its protein is CSARKRTNEKLFF. The rearrangement links TRBV20-1 to TRBJ1-4, with D unresolved. Trimming cost V 2 bases and J 1 base, with 5 bases left between them. Germline V gives CDR1 DFQATT, CDR2 SNEGSKA (reference sequence). The CDR3 is 13 residues long.

This clonotype appeared a few times. This chain joins TRBV12-3 or TRBV12-4 and TRBJ1-2; TRBD1 matches at 8 bases. The ends lost 6 bases at V and 8 bases at J; junction bases unmatched: 5. There are 12 residues in the CDR3. In DNA form, the CDR3 reads TGTGCCAGCAGCCGGGACAGGTGGGGCTACACCTTC. Its protein product is CASSRDRWGYTF.

The table lists this clonotype with a few counts. V and J are TRBV7-2 and TRBJ2-1; possibly TRBD2 for D (5 bases). V gave up 4 bases and J gave up 9 bases, with 7 bases separating them. The germline gives CDR1 SGHTA, CDR2 FQGNSA. The CDR3 consists of 11 residues. The CDR3 DNA reads TGTGCCAGCAGCTGGGCGGGTGAGCAGTTCTTC. Protein sequence: CASSWAGEQFF.

The table lists this clonotype with a few counts. The rearrangement uses TRBV29-1 and TRBJ2-7; the match to TRBD2 covers 9 bases. This CDR3 has 14 amino acids. The germline gives CDR1 SQVTM, CDR2 ANQGSEA. V shed 4 bases, J shed 2 bases, and the junction held 6 bases outside the gene matches. In DNA form, the CDR3 reads TGCAGCGTTGCGCGGTCTAGCGGGACCTACGAGCAGTACTTC. Amino acids: CSVARSSGTYEQYF.

This clonotype was observed a few times. CDR3 residues: CASSLESGSLNEQFF. DNA for the CDR3: TGTGCCAGCAGTTTAGAGAGCGGGAGCTTAAATGAGCAGTTCTTC. The chain links TRBV12-3 or TRBV12-4 to TRBJ2-1; 8 bases map to TRBD2. V was clipped by 1 base and J by 7 bases; unmatched bases: 6. There are 15 residues in the CDR3.

This clonotype occurred a few times. CDR3 nucleotides: TGCAGTTTCAGGGGCGGGGGGTCGTACAATGAGCAGTTCTTC. Residues: CSFRGGGSYNEQFF. The gene calls are TRBV20-1 and TRBJ2-1; 8 nucleotides agree with TRBD2. The CDR3 extends over 14 amino acids. V gave up 8 bases and J gave up 4 bases; unmatched junction bases: 10. Germline CDR1 and CDR2: DFQATT and SNEGSKA (reference sequence).

This clonotype was seen at least ten times. The chain recombines TRBV7-3 with TRBJ2-4; tentatively, D is TRBD1 or TRBD2 (5 bases each). Germline CDR1 is SGHTA and CDR2 is FQGTGA. V lost 3 bases to trimming and J lost 8 bases, with 11 bases between them. This CDR3 has 13 amino acids. The CDR3 bases are TGTGCCAGCAGCTTTTCCCAGGGAGACATTCAGTACTTC. It is translated as CASSFSQGDIQYF.

The sample holds a few counts of this clonotype. This sequence joins TRBV5-1 and TRBJ2-7; perhaps TRBD2 as D (5 bases). The ends were cut back, 0 bases at V and 2 bases at J, with 9 bases in the middle. This CDR3 has 14 residues. CDR1 and CDR2 (germline): SGHRS, YFSETQ. CDR3 sequence: CASSLESGTYEQYF. The CDR3 nucleotides read TGCGCCAGCAGCTTGGAAAGCGGAACCTACGAGCAGTACTTC.

This clonotype was found many times. V is TRBV24-1 and J is TRBJ2-3; perhaps TRBD2 as D (5 bases). Trimming stripped 5 bases from V and 0 bases from J, with 8 bases between. In germline, CDR1 is KGHDR, CDR2 SFDVKD. The CDR3 has 14 amino acids. The CDR3 loop is CATSGWTSTDTQYF. The CDR3 DNA sequence: TGTGCCACCAGTGGATGGACTAGCACAGATACGCAGTATTTT.

This chain uses TRBV29-1 with TRBJ2-6; D unresolved. Germline values: CDR1 SQVTM, CDR2 ANQGSEA. V was trimmed by 5 bases and J by 1 base, leaving 9 bases between them. The CDR3 spans 14 residues. The CDR3 region has the DNA TGCAGCGTTTTCTTGGGATCTGGGGCCAACGTCCTGACTTTC. Its protein product is CSVFLGSGANVLTF.

The genes are TRBV5-1 and TRBJ2-5; 7 nucleotides match TRBD1. This CDR3 has 16 amino acids. J was trimmed by 0 bases and V by 9 bases; bases with no gene match: 14. The germline CDR1 and CDR2 sequences are SGHRS and YFSETQ. The DNA of the CDR3 is TGCGCCACCACGACAGGGACACTCCAGTACCAAGAGACCCAGTACTTC. Translation gives CATTTGTLQYQETQYF.

This chain connects TRBV9 to TRBJ1-6; 9 bases are a match to TRBD1. V was pared by 3 bases and J by 3 bases, with 4 bases of the junction left unmatched. Germline V gene lookup returns CDR1 SGDLS and CDR2 YYNGEE. The CDR3 consists of 16 residues. The CDR3 reads CASSDTGGFYNSPLHF. CDR3 nucleotide sequence: TGTGCCAGCAGCGACACAGGGGGCTTCTATAATTCACCCCTCCACTTT. Full variable domain (remainder filled in from reference TRBV9 and TRBJ1-6): DSGVTQTPKHLITATGQRVTLRCSPRSGDLSVYWYQQSLDQGLQFLIQYYNGEERAKGNILERFSAQQFPDLHSELNLSSLELGDSALYFCASSDTGGFYNSPLHFGNGTRLTVT.

The V call is TRBV3-1, the J call TRBJ1-1; D not certain. CDR3 length: 14 residues. Germline lookup yields CDR1 LGHDT and CDR2 YNNKEL (reference sequence). Trimming removed 4 bases at V and 1 base at J, with 10 bases between. The DNA for the CDR3 is TGTGCCAGCAGCCGTCAAACCGGGAACACTGAAGCTTTCTTT. Protein sequence: CASSRQTGNTEAFF.

The gene calls are TRBV5-1 and TRBJ2-3; D not certain. Trimming removed 0 bases from V and 8 bases from J, with 10 bases in between. Germline CDR1 SGHRS, CDR2 YFSETQ. This CDR3 is 13 amino acids long. CDR3 bases: TGCGCCAGCAGCTTGGCGGCGAAGGGTACGCAGTATTTT. This translates into CASSLAAKGTQYF.

This clonotype was counted at least ten times. J is TRBJ2-2 and V is TRBV5-1; D is perhaps TRBD1 (6 bases). Between the trimmed V and J ends, which lost 2 bases and 0 bases, there was a span of 8 bases. Looked up from germline, CDR1 is SGHRS and CDR2 is YFSETQ. The CDR3 spans 15 residues. The DNA of the CDR3 is TGCGCCAGCAGCTTCGCAGGGGCGAACACCGGGGAGCTGTTTTTT. Its protein product is CASSFAGANTGELFF.

This clonotype showed up just a few times. V is TRBV7-2 and J is TRBJ1-2; D ambiguous. Trimming pared 3 bases from V and 0 bases from J, leaving 8 bases between. CDR3 length equals 14 residues. The germline CDR1 and CDR2 sequences are SGHTA and FQGNSA. The CDR3 protein is CASSLRDTNYGYTF. CDR3 nucleotides: TGTGCCAGCAGCTTGAGGGATACTAACTATGGCTACACCTTC.

This clonotype occurred a few times. This sequence joins TRBV7-2 and TRBJ1-6; 8 bases agree with TRBD1. The CDR3 is 14 amino acids. Looked up from germline, CDR1 is SGHTA and CDR2 is FQGNSA. The J segment lost 10 bases and the V segment lost 2 bases, leaving 4 bases of the junction unmatched. The CDR3 loop is CASSLPGGNSPLHF. For the CDR3, the DNA is TGTGCCAGCAGCTTACCAGGGGGCAACTCACCCCTCCACTTT.

The V call is TRBV7-9, the J call TRBJ1-1; D gene unclear. The CDR3 consists of 13 residues. Germline V gene sequence: CDR1 SEHNR, CDR2 FQNEAQ (reference sequence). V was shortened by 3 bases and J by 4 bases, with 9 bases between the two germline ends. In DNA form, the CDR3 reads TGTGCCAGCAGCTTCGTGGGGTCCACTGAAGCTTTCTTT. Translation: CASSFVGSTEAFF.

The CDR3 sequence: CASSDRYGYTF. CDR3 DNA sequence: TGTGCCAGCAGTGACCGCTATGGCTACACCTTC. The chain is built from TRBV6-5 and TRBJ1-2; no clear D. Deletions cut 5 bases from V and 4 bases from J, with 5 bases between. The germline V gene encodes CDR1 MNHEY and CDR2 SVGAGI. The CDR3 is made up of 11 amino acids.

This clonotype was seen ten or more times. V and J are TRBV29-1 and TRBJ1-1, with a tentative D call TRBD1 (5 bases). CDR3 length: 16 amino acids. CDR1 and CDR2 (germline): SQVTM, ANQGSEA. Trimming shortened V by 0 bases and J by 4 bases, and 18 bases separated the two germline ends. This CDR3 reads CSVEDPTWGRSTEAFF. In DNA, the CDR3 is TGCAGCGTTGAAGATCCTACGTGGGGCCGCAGCACTGAAGCTTTCTTT.

A few counts support this clonotype. The chain recombines TRBV20-1 with TRBJ1-5; the D is unclear. The germline V and J ends were trimmed by 8 bases and 7 bases, with 15 bases remaining between them. The CDR3 is made up of 12 amino acids. Germline V lookup: CDR1 DFQATT, CDR2 SNEGSKA (reference sequence). CDR3 sequence reads: CSSQRVRQPQHF. In DNA, the CDR3 is TGCAGTTCCCAAAGGGTCCGGCAGCCCCAGCATTTT.